The rows below give T cell receptor beta chains drawn from one sample of a study of T-cell reconstitution after alpha-beta-depleted transplantation in children. TCRdb called the PCR reads again in MiXCR, with one record for every CDR3 protein. The table records about 980,000 distinct CDR3 sequences, 25% to 35% of them present only once. The sample was PBMCs, mostly from graft donor cells, taken 360 days after TCRalphabeta/CD19-depleted stem cell transplant. The source is a boy in the first two years of life who had a stem cell transplant for SCID, so the T cells may come from the graft donor. The CDR3 runs from the conserved cysteine through the conserved F or W. D genes are given only for firm matches. Size is omitted from some rows. Given values are once, few, many or a class for expanded clones.

v_call,cdr3_length,clone_size,d_call,j_call,cdr3_aa,cdr3_nt
TRBV4-1,15,.,.,TRBJ1-1,CASSQLTQGNTEAFF,TGCGCCAGCAGCCAACTTACCCAGGGGAACACTGAAGCTTTCTTT
TRBV6-1,13,.,.,TRBJ1-1,CASRNWGSTEAFF,TGTGCCAGCAGGAACTGGGGTAGCACTGAAGCTTTCTTT
TRBV7-3,15,.,TRBD2,TRBJ2-2,CASSVAGGITGELFF,TGTGCCAGCAGCGTAGCGGGGGGAATCACCGGGGAGCTGTTTTTT
TRBV11-2,16,few,TRBD2,TRBJ2-2,CASRPQLASNTGELFF,TGTGCCAGCAGACCTCAACTAGCGTCGAACACCGGGGAGCTGTTTTTT
TRBV4-2,16,.,TRBD2,TRBJ2-3,CASSRGGEYGTDTQYF,TGTGCCAGCAGCCGGGGGGGTGAATACGGCACAGATACGCAGTATTTT
TRBV30,13,few,.,TRBJ1-5,CAWSVSGNQPQHF,TGTGCCTGGAGTGTATCTGGCAATCAGCCCCAGCATTTT
TRBV28,17,.,TRBD2,TRBJ2-4,CASSWTSGGVAKNIQYF,TGTGCCAGCAGTTGGACTAGCGGGGGGGTAGCCAAAAACATTCAGTACTTC
TRBV5-1,19,.,TRBD2,TRBJ2-3,CASSLWTGAGGPNTDTQYF,TGCGCCAGCAGCTTGTGGACAGGAGCGGGGGGGCCGAACACAGATACGCAGTATTTT
TRBV6-1,19,.,.,TRBJ2-4,CASSRQWAGIQRAKNIQYF,TGTGCCAGCAGTCGCCAATGGGCGGGGATCCAGAGGGCCAAAAACATTCAGTACTTC
TRBV2,14,.,.,TRBJ1-5,CASSPDRRGQPQHF,TGTGCCAGCAGTCCTGACAGGCGAGGTCAGCCCCAGCATTTT
TRBV15,14,.,.,TRBJ1-3,CATSRDREGNTIYF,TGTGCCACCAGCAGAGACAGGGAAGGAAACACCATATATTTT
TRBV5-1,15,.,.,TRBJ1-2,CASSLPGRDRYGYTF,TGCGCCAGCAGCTTACCCGGTCGGGACCGCTATGGCTACACCTTC
TRBV5-1,15,few,.,TRBJ2-3,CASSSMGLSTDTQYF,TGCGCCAGCAGCTCTATGGGGTTAAGCACAGATACGCAGTATTTT
TRBV5-1,15,few,.,TRBJ1-1,CASSLAGRRPTEAFF,TGCGCCAGCAGCTTGGCTGGACGGAGACCCACTGAAGCTTTCTTT
TRBV6-1,14,few,.,TRBJ1-1,CASSEARKNTEAFF,TGTGCCAGCAGTGAAGCCCGGAAGAACACTGAAGCTTTCTTT
TRBV18,13,few,.,TRBJ1-6,CASSPPGRGPLHF,TGTGCCAGCTCACCACCGGGTAGGGGACCCCTCCACTTT
TRBV4-1,17,few,.,TRBJ1-2,CASSQDLSGEQPLGYTF,TGCGCCAGCAGCCAAGATCTCTCCGGAGAGCAGCCTCTTGGCTACACCTTC
TRBV4-3,15,.,TRBD2,TRBJ2-3,CASEKRAGRGDTQYF,TGCGCCAGCGAGAAAAGAGCGGGGCGGGGAGATACGCAGTATTTT
TRBV10-3,15,few,.,TRBJ2-5,CAISERSGIKETQYF,TGTGCCATCAGTGAGAGATCAGGGATTAAAGAGACCCAGTACTTC
TRBV12-3/TRBV12-4,14,.,.,TRBJ2-5,CASSFYTDQETQYF,TGTGCCAGCAGTTTCTACACCGACCAAGAGACCCAGTACTTC
TRBV4-2,14,.,.,TRBJ2-3,CASSHGGATDTQYF,TGTGCCAGCAGCCATGGGGGGGCCACAGATACGCAGTATTTT
TRBV27,16,.,.,TRBJ2-5,CASSPLPGQPQETQYF,TGTGCCAGCAGTCCGCTTCCAGGGCAGCCCCAAGAGACCCAGTACTTC
TRBV2,14,.,.,TRBJ2-5,CASNPGPQIETQYF,TGTGCCAGCAACCCCGGACCCCAAATTGAGACCCAGTACTTC
TRBV4-3,13,many,.,TRBJ1-6,CASSQEHNSPLHF,TGCGCCAGCAGCCAAGAACATAATTCACCCCTCCACTTT
TRBV29-1,13,.,TRBD1,TRBJ1-1,CSVTGGSGTEAFF,TGCAGCGTGACAGGGGGCTCGGGTACTGAAGCTTTCTTT
TRBV7-9,14,few,.,TRBJ2-7,CASSLEGDNYEQYF,TGTGCCAGCAGCCTAGAGGGGGATAATTACGAGCAGTACTTC
TRBV28,11,few,.,TRBJ1-2,CASGRANGYTF,TGTGCCAGCGGCAGGGCGAATGGCTACACCTTC
TRBV10-3,16,.,TRBD1,TRBJ2-3,CAISGGQNEPGDTQYF,TGTGCCATCAGTGGGGGACAGAACGAGCCCGGAGATACGCAGTATTTT
TRBV9,15,.,.,TRBJ2-3,CASSVGGASTDTQYF,TGTGCCAGCAGCGTAGGTGGGGCTAGCACAGATACGCAGTATTTT
TRBV6-1,17,.,TRBD1,TRBJ2-5,CASSPGRRTGTIETQYF,TGTGCCAGCAGTCCAGGCCGCCGGACAGGGACGATAGAGACCCAGTACTTC
TRBV12-3/TRBV12-4,14,.,.,TRBJ2-4,CASMAKLAKNIQYF,TGTGCCAGCATGGCGAAGCTAGCCAAAAACATTCAGTACTTC
TRBV3-1,15,.,TRBD2,TRBJ2-5,CASSPGGEYQETQYF,TGTGCCAGCAGCCCCGGGGGGGAGTACCAAGAGACCCAGTACTTC
TRBV10-3,14,.,TRBD1,TRBJ2-1,CAINPGQAYNEQFF,TGTGCCATCAACCCTGGACAGGCTTACAATGAGCAGTTCTTC
TRBV5-6,14,.,TRBD1,TRBJ1-1,CASSPGQVGRGAFF,TGTGCCAGCAGCCCAGGACAGGTTGGAAGGGGAGCTTTCTTT
TRBV20-1,15,.,.,TRBJ1-4,CSASGFWAKNEKLFF,TGCAGTGCATCTGGGTTCTGGGCAAAAAATGAAAAACTGTTTTTT
TRBV11-2,18,few,TRBD2,TRBJ2-7,CASSLVKSASGGTYEQYF,TGTGCCAGCAGCTTAGTTAAATCCGCTAGCGGGGGAACCTACGAGCAGTACTTC
TRBV7-2,13,.,.,TRBJ2-7,CASSPRTVHEQYF,TGTGCCAGCAGCCCACGGACGGTGCACGAGCAGTACTTC
TRBV3-1,14,few,TRBD1,TRBJ1-2,CASSHAGTGSGYTF,TGTGCCAGCAGCCACGCCGGGACAGGGTCCGGCTACACCTTC
TRBV7-9,16,few,TRBD2,TRBJ2-5,CASSFLLAGSKETQYF,TGTGCCAGCAGCTTTCTTCTAGCGGGGTCGAAAGAGACCCAGTACTTC
TRBV7-9,14,.,.,TRBJ2-7,CASRGGGRGNEQYF,TGTGCCAGCAGGGGGGGGGGCAGGGGGAACGAGCAGTACTTC
TRBV2,14,.,.,TRBJ2-3,CASMRGKVTDTQYF,TGTGCCAGCATGAGGGGTAAAGTCACAGATACGCAGTATTTT
TRBV5-1,17,few,.,TRBJ2-7,CASSLVVPQLAVGEQYF,TGCGCCAGCAGCTTGGTTGTCCCCCAGCTGGCGGTCGGAGAGCAGTACTTC
TRBV7-9,15,.,.,TRBJ2-4,CASSLSVGTKNIQYF,TGTGCCAGCAGCTTAAGCGTGGGGACCAAAAACATTCAGTACTTC
TRBV5-1,16,.,TRBD1,TRBJ2-4,CASSHRQGIAKNIQYF,TGCGCCAGCAGCCACAGACAGGGGATAGCCAAAAACATTCAGTACTTC
TRBV5-1,14,few,TRBD1,TRBJ1-4,CASSSTGLGEKLFF,TGCGCCAGCAGCTCGACAGGGCTCGGTGAAAAACTGTTTTTT
TRBV7-6,18,few,TRBD1,TRBJ2-2,CASSLLTGGPRGGGELFF,TGTGCCAGCAGCTTACTTACAGGGGGACCCCGTGGAGGCGGGGAGCTGTTTTTT
TRBV12-3/TRBV12-4,17,.,TRBD1,TRBJ2-6,CASSLRQGARGANVLTF,TGTGCCAGCAGTTTAAGGCAGGGGGCGCGTGGGGCCAACGTCCTGACTTTC
TRBV7-9,16,.,TRBD2,TRBJ2-7,CASSFRAGTSGYEQYF,TGTGCCAGCAGCTTCCGGGCCGGGACTAGCGGTTACGAGCAGTACTTC
TRBV27,14,.,TRBD1,TRBJ2-7,CASSFLGTVDEQYF,TGTGCCAGCAGTTTCCTCGGGACAGTTGACGAGCAGTACTTC
TRBV10-3,13,few,.,TRBJ2-3,CAISLDLSRTQYF,TGTGCCATCAGTCTAGATCTAAGTCGTACGCAGTATTTT
TRBV10-3,15,few,.,TRBJ2-2,CAISESRPRAGELFF,TGTGCCATCAGTGAGTCACGGCCCCGGGCCGGGGAGCTGTTTTTT
TRBV5-5,17,.,TRBD2,TRBJ2-5,CASSLGPLAGAQETQYF,TGTGCCAGCAGCTTGGGACCCCTAGCGGGGGCTCAAGAGACCCAGTACTTC
TRBV29-1,13,.,TRBD1,TRBJ1-1,CSVELYRGTEAFF,TGCAGCGTTGAGTTGTACAGGGGTACTGAAGCTTTCTTT
TRBV15,16,.,.,TRBJ2-1,CATSPQGGKGYNEQFF,TGTGCCACCAGCCCCCAAGGGGGGAAGGGGTACAATGAGCAGTTCTTC
TRBV20-1,12,few,.,TRBJ1-2,CSARNPNYGYTF,TGCAGTGCTAGGAACCCTAACTATGGCTACACCTTC
TRBV4-1,15,.,.,TRBJ1-5,CASSQGHITNQPQHF,TGCGCCAGCAGCCAGGGACACATCACCAATCAGCCCCAGCATTTT
TRBV24-1,16,.,TRBD1,TRBJ1-5,CATSDRTGEGNQPQHF,TGTGCCACCAGTGACCGGACAGGGGAAGGCAATCAGCCCCAGCATTTT